A single TCR beta chain is shown here with its context. Its binding antigen is unknown. No quality values exist for individual bases; no much larger clone is one base distant. This sample is drawn from a study of blood T cell repertoires in COVID-19 (dated by TCRdb to 2019 to 2021). For the study in its entirety: Collaborator samples came from the United States, Italy and Spain and covered acute and convalescent phases of COVID-19. Subjects who had been exposed to COVID-19, were actively infected with it, or had recovered from it provided the deeply sampled blood TCRbeta repertoires that made up the dataset. The prospective study material was composed of cDNA or gDNA derived from T cells, B-cell-depleted T cells, or PBMCs. The repertoires were released in a freely available public database meant as a resource for research on the immune response to SARS-CoV-2. Where HLA class I and class II types were available, the types were taken from metadata supplied by the sample provider, not from assay-based typing. Samples were obtained from the ongoing ImmuneRACE study (first 160 participants) and from some 1,300 subjects provided by 6 global collaborators. Sample metadata almost always included a de-identified subject ID, COVID-19 status, age in years and sex.

TCRbeta CDR3 regions were amplified from genomic DNA using the immunoSEQ Assay, a bias-controlled multiplex PCR. The study's processing was this. The number of nucleated cells in each sample was estimated from the amplification of reference gene primers within the assay. To quantify the absolute abundance of each unique TCRbeta CDR3 rearrangement, sequence reads were collapsed and filtered. Productive Simpson clonality was computed per sample as the square root of Simpson's diversity index over productive rearrangements. Imported from immuneACCESS, the table was reduced by TCRdb to in-frame sequences with V and J called. These copies leave out some clones; in studies compared against another copy, an unresolved V gene accounts for under half, and the cause of the remainder is not known. V and J calls and clone size are given by that table; D and trimming were obtained from the DNA. The table for this sample lists about 350,000 clones; around nine tenths of them were counted only once. Just over 1% of the sample is held by the ten biggest clonotypes.

From a lookup of the germline V gene, CDR1 and CDR2 are SGHDT and YYEEEE. From V the trimming removes 0 bases and from J it removes 6 bases, while the gene matches leave 0 bases of the junction unaccounted for. Inclusive of the bounding cysteine and phenylalanine, the CDR3 is 13 residues long. The retained sequence is limited to the CDR3, 39 bases, with the frame set at the first base. Paper-wide results and their limitations: The quantity of clinical and demographic metadata differed by source and by participant and was supplied without curation.

In the prospective study, participants were about 18 to 100 years old, resided in fewer than 25 geographic areas of the United States, and were enrolled through a virtual design. In the prospective study, participants were assigned to cohorts based on the clinical history participants reported in a screening survey and a study questionnaire. A participant counted as exposed if, within 2 weeks of entering the study, that participant had been in contact with someone who had a PCR-confirmed or clinician-diagnosed COVID-19 case. Mobile phlebotomists in the prospective study collected whole blood, serum and a nasopharyngeal or oropharyngeal swab from every participant. Additional blood draws and questionnaires over an approximately two-month period could optionally be provided by prospective study participants. Before DNA extraction, prospective study blood samples were shipped either frozen or at room temperature.

The clonotype originates from a woman in her 30s who had been exposed to COVID-19. The chain is made from TRBV5-6 and TRBJ2-1, with 7 bases matching TRBD2. Sequences were obtained from PBMCs or T cells enriched from blood (not recorded which). The CDR3 protein is CASSLGTSNEQFF. DNA sequence: TGTGCCAGCAGCTTGGGGACTAGCAATGAGCAGTTCTTC. The full variable domain, with segments outside the CDR3 supplied by the reference TRBV5-6 and TRBJ2-1 proteins, appears as DAGVTQSPTHLIKTRGQQVTLRCSPKSGHDTVSWYQQALGQGPQFIFQYYEEEERQRGNFPDRFSGHQFPNYSSELNVNALLLGDSALYLCASSLGTSNEQFFGPGTRLTVL.